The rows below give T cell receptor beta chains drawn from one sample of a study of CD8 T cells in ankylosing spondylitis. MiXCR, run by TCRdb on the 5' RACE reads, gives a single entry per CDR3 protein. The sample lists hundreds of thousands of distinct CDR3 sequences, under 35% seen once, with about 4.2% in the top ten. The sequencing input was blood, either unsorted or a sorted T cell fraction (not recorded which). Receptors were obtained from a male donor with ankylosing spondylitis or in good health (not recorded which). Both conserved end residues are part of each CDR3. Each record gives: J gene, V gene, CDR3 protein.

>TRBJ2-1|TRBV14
CASSHAPWGGYNEQFF
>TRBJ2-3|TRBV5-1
CASSRTGVGDTQYF
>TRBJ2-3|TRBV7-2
CALRGGRTDTQYF
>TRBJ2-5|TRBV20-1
CSAYEGSRPQETQYF
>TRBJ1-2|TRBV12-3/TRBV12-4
CASSFGASGHYGYTF
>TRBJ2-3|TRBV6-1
CASSREGGDTQYF
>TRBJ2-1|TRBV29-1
CSVEGGKGYNEQFF
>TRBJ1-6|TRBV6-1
CASNQGTRSPLHF
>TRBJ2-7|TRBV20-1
CSASGTASYEQYF
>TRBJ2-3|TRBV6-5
CASSYGGVTDTQYF
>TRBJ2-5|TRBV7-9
CASSLGPGPQETQYF
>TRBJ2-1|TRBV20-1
CSARWDRSAYNEQFF
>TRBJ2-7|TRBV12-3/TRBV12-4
CASSGVEPPYEQYF
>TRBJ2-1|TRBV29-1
CSVEHTGVEQFF
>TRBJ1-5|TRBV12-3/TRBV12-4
CASSLTVNQPQHF
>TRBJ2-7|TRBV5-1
CASSLELGSEQYF
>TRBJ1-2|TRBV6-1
CASRTYGTGQRGYTF
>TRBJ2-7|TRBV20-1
CSATPRNHYEQYF
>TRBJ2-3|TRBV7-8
CASTRDSAVDTQYF
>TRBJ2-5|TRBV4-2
CASSHVNDQETQYF
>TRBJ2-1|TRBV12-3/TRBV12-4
CATVSYNEQFF
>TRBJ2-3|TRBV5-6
CASSFGSPADTQYF
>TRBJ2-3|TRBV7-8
CASSSRDRVGWADTQYF
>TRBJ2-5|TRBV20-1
CSARDYGGWAETQYF
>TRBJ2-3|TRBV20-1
CSARETGTDTQYF
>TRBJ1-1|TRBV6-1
CASRTGPPTEAFF
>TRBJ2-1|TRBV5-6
CASSRDRVKYNEQFF
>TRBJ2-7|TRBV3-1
CASSQVPRDREQYF
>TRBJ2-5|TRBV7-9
CASAMDQYQETQYF
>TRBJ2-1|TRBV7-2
CASSILRDPYNEQFF
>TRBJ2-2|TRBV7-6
CASSVLVAGVSTGELFF
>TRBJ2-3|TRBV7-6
CASSLELAGRGTQYF
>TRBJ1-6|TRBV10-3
CAISPTGFSDTYNSPLHF